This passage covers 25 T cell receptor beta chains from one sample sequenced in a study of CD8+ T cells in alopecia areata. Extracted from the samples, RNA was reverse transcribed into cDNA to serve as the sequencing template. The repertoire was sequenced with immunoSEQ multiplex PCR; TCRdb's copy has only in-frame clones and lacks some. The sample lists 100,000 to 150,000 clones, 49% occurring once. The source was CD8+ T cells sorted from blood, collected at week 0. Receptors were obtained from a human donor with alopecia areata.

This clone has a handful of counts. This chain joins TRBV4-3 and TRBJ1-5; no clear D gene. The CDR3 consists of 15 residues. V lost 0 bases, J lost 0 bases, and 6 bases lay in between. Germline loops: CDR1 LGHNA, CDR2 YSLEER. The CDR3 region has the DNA TGCGCCAGCAGCCAAGATGCGGATAGCAATCAGCCCCAGCATTTT. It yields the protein CASSQDADSNQPQHF.

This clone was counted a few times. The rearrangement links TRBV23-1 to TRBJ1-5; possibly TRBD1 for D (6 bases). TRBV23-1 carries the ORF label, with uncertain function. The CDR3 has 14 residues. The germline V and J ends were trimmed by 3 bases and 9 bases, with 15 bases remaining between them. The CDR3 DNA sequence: TGCGCCAGCAGTCATCGAGGGGGGATGGTGCCCCAGCATTTT. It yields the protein CASSHRGGMVPQHF.

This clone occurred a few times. The CDR3 region is CASSSRISKGNQPQHF. For the CDR3, the DNA is TGTGCCAGCAGCTCTCGGATTTCGAAGGGGAATCAGCCCCAGCATTTT. This sequence joins TRBV7-8 and TRBJ1-5; D is perhaps TRBD1 (5 bases). V was trimmed by 4 bases and J by 4 bases, leaving 17 bases between them. CDR1 is SGHVS, CDR2 FQNEAQ, per germline. The CDR3 has 16 amino acids.

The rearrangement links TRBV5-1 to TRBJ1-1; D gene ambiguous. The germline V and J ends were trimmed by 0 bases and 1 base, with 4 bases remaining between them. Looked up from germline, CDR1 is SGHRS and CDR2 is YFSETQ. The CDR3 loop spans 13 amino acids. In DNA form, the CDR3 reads TGCGCCAGCAGCTTGGACTGGAACACTGAAGCTTTCTTT. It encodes CASSLDWNTEAFF.

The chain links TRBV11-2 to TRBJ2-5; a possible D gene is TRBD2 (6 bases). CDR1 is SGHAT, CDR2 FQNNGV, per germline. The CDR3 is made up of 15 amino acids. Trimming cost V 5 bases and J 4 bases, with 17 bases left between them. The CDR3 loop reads CASSPGSVGGETQYF. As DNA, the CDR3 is TGTGCCAGCAGCCCGGGATCGGTGGGAGGAGAGACCCAGTACTTC. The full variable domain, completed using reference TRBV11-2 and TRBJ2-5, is EAGVAQSPRYKIIEKRQSVAFWCNPISGHATLYWYQQILGQGPKLLIQFQNNGVVDDSQLPKDRFSAERLKGVDSTLKIQPAKLEDSAVYLCASSPGSVGGETQYFGPGTRLLVL.

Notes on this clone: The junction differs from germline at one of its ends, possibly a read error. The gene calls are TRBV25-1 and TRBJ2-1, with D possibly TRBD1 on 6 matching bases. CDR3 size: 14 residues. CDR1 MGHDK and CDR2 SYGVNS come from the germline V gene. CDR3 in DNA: TGTGCCAGCACTGAAGGGGGAGCGTACAATGAGCAGTTCTTC. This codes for CASTEGGAYNEQFF.

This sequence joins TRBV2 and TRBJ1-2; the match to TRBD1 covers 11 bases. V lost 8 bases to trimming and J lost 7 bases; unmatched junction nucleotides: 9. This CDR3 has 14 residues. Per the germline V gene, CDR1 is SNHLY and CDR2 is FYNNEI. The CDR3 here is CASVPGQGVTGYTF. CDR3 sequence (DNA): TGTGCCAGCGTCCCGGGACAGGGGGTGACTGGCTACACCTTC.

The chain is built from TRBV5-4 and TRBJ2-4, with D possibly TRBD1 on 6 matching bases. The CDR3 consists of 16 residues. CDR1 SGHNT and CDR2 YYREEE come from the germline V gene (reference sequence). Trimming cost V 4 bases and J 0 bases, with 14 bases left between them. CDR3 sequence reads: CASSLDRLSAKNIQYF. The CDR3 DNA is TGTGCCAGCAGCCTAGACAGGCTTTCAGCCAAAAACATTCAGTACTTC. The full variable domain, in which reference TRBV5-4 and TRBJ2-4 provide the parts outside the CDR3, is ETGVTQSPTHLIKTRGQQVTLRCSSQSGHNTVSWYQQALGQGPQFIFQYYREEENGRGNFPPRFSGLQFPNYSSELNVNALELDDSALYLCASSLDRLSAKNIQYFGAGTRLSVL.

The CDR3 spells CASSLDTKPSYEQYF. The CDR3 DNA reads as TGTGCCAGCAGCTTGGATACCAAGCCCTCCTACGAGCAGTACTTC. V is TRBV5-6 and J is TRBJ2-7; D uncertain. The CDR3 loop spans 15 amino acids. The V gene lost 0 bases and the J gene lost 0 bases, with 10 bases spanning the gap. Germline values: CDR1 SGHDT, CDR2 YYEEEE.

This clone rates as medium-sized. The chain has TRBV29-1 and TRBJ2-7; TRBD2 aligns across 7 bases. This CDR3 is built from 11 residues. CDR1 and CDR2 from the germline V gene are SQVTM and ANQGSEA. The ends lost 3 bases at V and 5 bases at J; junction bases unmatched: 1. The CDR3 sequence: CSVDTSDEQYF. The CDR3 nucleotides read TGCAGCGTTGACACTAGCGACGAGCAGTACTTC.

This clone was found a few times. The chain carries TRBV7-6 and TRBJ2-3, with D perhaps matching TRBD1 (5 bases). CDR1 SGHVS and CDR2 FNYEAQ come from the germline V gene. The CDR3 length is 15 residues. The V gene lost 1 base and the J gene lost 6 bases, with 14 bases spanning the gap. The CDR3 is CASSLVAGRQDTQYF. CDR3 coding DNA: TGTGCCAGCAGCTTAGTGGCAGGGCGCCAGGATACGCAGTATTTT. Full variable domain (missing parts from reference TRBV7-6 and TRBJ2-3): GAGVSQSPRYKVTKRGQDVALRCDPISGHVSLYWYRQALGQGPEFLTYFNYEAQQDKSGLPNDRFSAERPEGSISTLTIQRTEQRDSAMYRCASSLVAGRQDTQYFGPGTRLTVL.

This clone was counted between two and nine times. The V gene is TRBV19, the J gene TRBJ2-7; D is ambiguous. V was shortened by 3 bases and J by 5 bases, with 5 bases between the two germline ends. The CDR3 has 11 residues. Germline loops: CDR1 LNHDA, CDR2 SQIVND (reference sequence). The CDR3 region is CASSIRDEQYF. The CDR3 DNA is TGTGCCAGTAGTATTCGGGACGAGCAGTACTTC.

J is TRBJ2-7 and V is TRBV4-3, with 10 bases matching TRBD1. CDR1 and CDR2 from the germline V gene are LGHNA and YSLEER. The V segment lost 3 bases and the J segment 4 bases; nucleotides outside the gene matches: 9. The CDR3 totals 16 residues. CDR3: CASSHNPGQGRYEQYF. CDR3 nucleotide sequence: TGCGCCAGCAGCCACAACCCGGGACAGGGGCGTTACGAGCAGTACTTC.

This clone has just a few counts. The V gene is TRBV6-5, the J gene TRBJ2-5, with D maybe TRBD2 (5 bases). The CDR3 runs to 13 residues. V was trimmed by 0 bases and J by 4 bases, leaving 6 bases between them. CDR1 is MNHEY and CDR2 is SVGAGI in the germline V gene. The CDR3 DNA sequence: TGTGCCAGCAGTTACTCGAGGGTAGAGACCCAGTACTTC. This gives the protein CASSYSRVETQYF.

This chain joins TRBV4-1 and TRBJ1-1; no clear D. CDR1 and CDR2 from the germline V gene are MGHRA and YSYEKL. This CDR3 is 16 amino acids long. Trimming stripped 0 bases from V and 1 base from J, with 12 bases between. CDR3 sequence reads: CASSQDFVTTNTEAFF. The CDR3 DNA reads TGCGCCAGCAGCCAAGATTTCGTGACAACGAACACTGAAGCTTTCTTT.

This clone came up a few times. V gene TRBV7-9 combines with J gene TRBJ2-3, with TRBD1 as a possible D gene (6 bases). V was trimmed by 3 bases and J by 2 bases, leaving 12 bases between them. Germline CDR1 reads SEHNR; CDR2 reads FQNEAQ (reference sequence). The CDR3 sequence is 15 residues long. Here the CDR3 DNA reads TGTGCCAGCAGCTTCGGGACAACGGACACAGATACGCAGTATTTT. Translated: CASSFGTTDTDTQYF.

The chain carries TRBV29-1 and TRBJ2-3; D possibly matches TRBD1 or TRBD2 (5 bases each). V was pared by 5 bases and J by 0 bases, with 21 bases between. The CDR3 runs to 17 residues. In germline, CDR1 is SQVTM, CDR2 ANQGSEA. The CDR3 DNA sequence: TGCAGCGTTTTAGGGACCGAGGACGGACCTAGCACAGATACGCAGTATTTT. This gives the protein CSVLGTEDGPSTDTQYF.

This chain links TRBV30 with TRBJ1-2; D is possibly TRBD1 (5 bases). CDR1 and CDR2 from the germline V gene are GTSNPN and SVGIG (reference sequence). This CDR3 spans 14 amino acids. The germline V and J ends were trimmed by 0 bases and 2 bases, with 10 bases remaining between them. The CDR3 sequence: CAWSVNRRNYGYTF. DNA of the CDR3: TGTGCCTGGAGTGTCAACAGGAGAAACTATGGCTACACCTTC. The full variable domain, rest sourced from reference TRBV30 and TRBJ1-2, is SQTIHQWPATLVQPVGSPLSLECTVEGTSNPNLYWYRQAAGRGLQLLFYSVGIGQISSEVPQNLSASRPQDRQFILSSKKLLLSDSGFYLCAWSVNRRNYGYTFGSGTRLTVV.

CDR3 DNA sequence: TGCGCCAGCAGGACAGGTAGCTTGGAAGCTTTCTTT. Protein: CASRTGSLEAFF. The genes are TRBV5-1 and TRBJ1-1; weak D call: TRBD1 (6 bases). V was clipped by 5 bases and J by 8 bases, with 13 bases between them. There are 12 residues in the CDR3. Germline V gene data show CDR1 as SGHRS and CDR2 as YFSETQ.

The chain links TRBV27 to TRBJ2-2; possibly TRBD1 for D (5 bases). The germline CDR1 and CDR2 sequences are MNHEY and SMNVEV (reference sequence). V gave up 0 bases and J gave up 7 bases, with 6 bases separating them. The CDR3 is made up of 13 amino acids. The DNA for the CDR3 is TGTGCCAGCAGTTTATCTAGGGGCGGGGAGCTGTTTTTT. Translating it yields CASSLSRGGELFF.

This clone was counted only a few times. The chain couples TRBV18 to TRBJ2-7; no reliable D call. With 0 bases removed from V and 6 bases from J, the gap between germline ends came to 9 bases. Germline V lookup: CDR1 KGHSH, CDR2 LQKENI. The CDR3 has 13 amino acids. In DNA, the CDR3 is TGTGCCAGCTCACCACCTGAACACATCGAGCAGTACTTC. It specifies CASSPPEHIEQYF.

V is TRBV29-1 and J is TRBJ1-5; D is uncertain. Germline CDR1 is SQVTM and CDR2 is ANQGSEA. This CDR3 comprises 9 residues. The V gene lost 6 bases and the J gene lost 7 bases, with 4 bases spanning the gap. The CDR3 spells CSVLQPQHF. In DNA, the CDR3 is TGCAGCGTCCTACAGCCCCAGCATTTT. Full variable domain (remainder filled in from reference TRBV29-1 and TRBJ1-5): SAVISQKPSRDICQRGTSLTIQCQVDSQVTMMFWYRQQPGQSLTLIATANQGSEATYESGFVIDKFPISRPNLTFSTLTVSNMSPEDSSIYLCSVLQPQHFGDGTRLSIL.

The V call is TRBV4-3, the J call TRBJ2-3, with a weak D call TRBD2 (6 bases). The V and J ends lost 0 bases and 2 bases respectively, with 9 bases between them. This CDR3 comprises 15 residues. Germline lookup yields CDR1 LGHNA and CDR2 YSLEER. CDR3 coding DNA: TGCGCCAGCAGCCAAGATGCTAGCGCCACAGATACGCAGTATTTT. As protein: CASSQDASATDTQYF.

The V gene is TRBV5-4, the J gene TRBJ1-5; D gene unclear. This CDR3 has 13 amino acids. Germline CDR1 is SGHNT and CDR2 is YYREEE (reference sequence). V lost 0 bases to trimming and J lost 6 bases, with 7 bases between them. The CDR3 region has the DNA TGTGCCAGCAGCTTGGGCGGGTCTCAGCCCCAGCATTTT. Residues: CASSLGGSQPQHF.

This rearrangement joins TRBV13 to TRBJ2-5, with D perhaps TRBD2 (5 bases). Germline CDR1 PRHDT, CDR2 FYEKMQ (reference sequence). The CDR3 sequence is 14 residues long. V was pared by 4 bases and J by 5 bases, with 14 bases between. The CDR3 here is CASSSGGPPETQYF. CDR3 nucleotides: TGTGCCAGCAGCTCCGGAGGACCCCCGGAGACCCAGTACTTC. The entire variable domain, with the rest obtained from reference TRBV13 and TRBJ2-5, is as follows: AAGVIQSPRHLIKEKRETATLKCYPIPRHDTVYWYQQGPGQDPQFLISFYEKMQSDKGSIPDRFSAQQFSDYHSELNMSSLELGDSALYFCASSSGGPPETQYFGPGTRLLVL.